Below, 24 T cell receptor beta chains from the same sample are listed, as sequenced in a study of T cell responses to AZD1222 COVID-19 vaccine. Assay used: immunoSEQ multiplex PCR; TCRdb lists only in-frame clones, some missing. Of 65,000 to 75,000 clones listed, 88% are singletons. The sequencing used peripheral blood, collected 28 days after the second dose of the MenACWY control vaccine. These receptors all stem from an adult who received the MenACWY meningococcal vaccine as a control.

This chain connects TRBV4-3 to TRBJ1-6; D not resolved. CDR1 and CDR2 from the germline V gene are LGHNA and YSLEER. The CDR3 spans 16 residues. Between the trimmed V and J ends, which lost 1 base and 6 bases, there was a span of 13 bases. The chain's CDR3 is CASSQVGGPLNSPLHF. The CDR3 DNA follows: TGCGCCAGCAGCCAAGTAGGCGGTCCTCTTAATTCACCCCTCCACTTT.

This chain uses TRBV6-5 with TRBJ2-7; the match to TRBD1 covers 12 bases. Losses at the gene ends were 5 bases for V and 6 bases for J; bases not matched to a gene: 8. The CDR3 has 15 amino acids. The V gene's germline CDR1 is MNHEY and CDR2 SVGAGI. The CDR3 region is CASSTGTGGRGEQYF. In nucleotides, the CDR3 is TGTGCCAGCAGTACCGGGACAGGGGGCCGCGGCGAGCAGTACTTC.

This chain uses TRBV2 with TRBJ1-6; the D is unclear. CDR1 is SNHLY and CDR2 is FYNNEI in the germline V gene. Trimming left V 5 bases short and J 10 bases short, with 15 bases between. The CDR3 runs to 14 residues. The CDR3 loop reads CASSPTERRSPLHF. The CDR3 DNA reads TGTGCCAGCAGTCCCACCGAAAGGCGGTCACCCCTCCACTTT.

This rearrangement joins TRBV27 to TRBJ2-5; D is unresolved. Trimming pared 1 base from V and 5 bases from J, leaving 14 bases between. The CDR3 extends over 15 amino acids. Looked up from germline, CDR1 is MNHEY and CDR2 is SMNVEV (reference sequence). The CDR3 reads CASSLFGSEGETQYF. CDR3 DNA: TGTGCCAGCAGTTTATTCGGGTCCGAAGGGGAGACCCAGTACTTC.

The chain combines TRBV9 with TRBJ1-1, with D maybe TRBD1 (5 bases). The CDR3 is made up of 14 amino acids. Trimming removed 1 base from V and 7 bases from J, with 14 bases in between. The V gene's germline CDR1 is SGDLS and CDR2 YYNGEE. CDR3 residues: CASSVSGQGDEAFF. The DNA for the CDR3 is TGTGCCAGCAGCGTATCGGGGCAGGGAGATGAAGCTTTCTTT.

The genes are TRBV6-2 or TRBV6-3 and TRBJ2-7; perhaps TRBD2 as D (6 bases). There are 17 residues in the CDR3. V lost 5 bases and J lost 7, with 27 bases in between. CDR1 MNHEY and CDR2 SVGEGT come from the germline V gene. CDR3 region: CASSPPPLGVTGVEQYF. The CDR3 nucleotides read TGTGCCAGCAGTCCCCCCCCGCTCGGGGTTACGGGAGTGGAGCAGTACTTC.

The CDR3 reads CASSYSTGGSYEQYF. CDR3 bases: TGTGCCAGCAGTTACTCAACAGGGGGCTCCTACGAGCAGTACTTC. This chain joins TRBV6-5 and TRBJ2-7, with TRBD1 identical over 8 bases. V gave up 0 bases and J gave up 0 bases; unmatched junction bases: 1. CDR3 length: 15 amino acids. CDR1 and CDR2 from the germline V gene are MNHEY and SVGAGI.

The rearrangement uses TRBV10-3 and TRBJ1-6; tentatively, D is TRBD1 (5 bases). The CDR3 runs to 16 residues. CDR1 is ENHRY and CDR2 is SYGVKD in the germline V gene. V lost 6 bases to trimming and J lost 7 bases, with 19 bases between them. CDR3 coding DNA: TGTGCCATCAGGGGGACGGAAAATTTCCTCAATTCACCCCTCCACTTT. Translated, it gives CAIRGTENFLNSPLHF.

V is TRBV6-2 or TRBV6-3 and J is TRBJ1-5, with unresolved D. Germline V gene data show CDR1 as MNHEY and CDR2 as SVGEGT. This CDR3 has 15 residues. The V and J ends lost 2 bases and 11 bases respectively, with 19 bases between them. CDR3 coding DNA: TGTGCCAGCAGTTACGCCTTGTCAGGACCCTCGGCCCAGCATTTT. Translated: CASSYALSGPSAQHF.

The chain is built from TRBV9 and TRBJ2-1; D unclear. Per the germline V gene, CDR1 is SGDLS and CDR2 is YYNGEE. The V end was cut by 3 bases, the J end by 6 bases, with 13 bases between. The CDR3 sequence is 14 residues long. This CDR3 is CASSGPQPSNEQFF. CDR3 sequence (DNA): TGTGCCAGCAGCGGGCCCCAGCCCTCCAATGAGCAGTTCTTC.

This clone was counted a single time. The chain uses TRBV2 and TRBJ1-5; D possibly corresponds to TRBD1 (6 bases). Germline-derived CDR1 and CDR2 are SNHLY and FYNNEI. V lost 5 bases to trimming and J lost 0 bases, with 11 bases between them. CDR3 length equals 15 residues. The CDR3 spells CASSQDSNSNQPQHF. The CDR3 region has the DNA TGTGCCAGCAGTCAGGACAGTAATAGCAATCAGCCCCAGCATTTT.

This chain uses TRBV30 with TRBJ2-7, with a possible D match to TRBD1 (6 bases). V was shortened by 0 bases and J by 8 bases, with 14 bases between the two germline ends. Per germline, CDR1 GTSNPN and CDR2 SVGIG (reference sequence). This CDR3 has 13 amino acids. CDR3 bases: TGTGCCTGGAGTGTAAGACCACAGGGTCAGCAGTACTTC. This codes for CAWSVRPQGQQYF.

CDR3 sequence: CASSDGSGRPNTQYF. The CDR3, as DNA: TGTGCCAGCAGTGACGGGAGCGGGAGACCTAATACGCAGTATTTT. V usage is TRBV6-1 and J usage is TRBJ2-3; 8 nucleotides match TRBD2. Per germline, CDR1 MNHNS and CDR2 SASEGT. CDR3 size: 15 residues. Unmatched junction bases numbered 9, after V lost 3 bases and J lost 7 bases.

This clone was seen just once. This chain uses TRBV5-4 with TRBJ1-3, with a possible D match to TRBD1 (6 bases). The CDR3 runs to 15 residues. V dropped 0 bases and J dropped 0 bases, with 7 bases sitting between them. Germline V gene data show CDR1 as SGHNT and CDR2 as YYREEE (reference sequence). The CDR3 DNA follows: TGTGCCAGCAGCTTGGGGGGGCCCTCTGGAAACACCATATATTTT. Its protein product is CASSLGGPSGNTIYF. Based on the CDR3 plus reference TRBV5-4 and TRBJ1-3, the full variable domain is ETGVTQSPTHLIKTRGQQVTLRCSSQSGHNTVSWYQQALGQGPQFIFQYYREEENGRGNFPPRFSGLQFPNYSSELNVNALELDDSALYLCASSLGGPSGNTIYFGEGSWLTVV.

The chain recombines TRBV9 with TRBJ1-3; 9 bases are a match to TRBD1. CDR3 length equals 14 residues. The germline V gene has CDR1 SGDLS and CDR2 YYNGEE. Unmatched junction bases numbered 3, after V lost 4 bases and J lost 4 bases. In DNA form, the CDR3 reads TGTGCCAGCAGCCAAACAGGGGGCGGAAACACCATATATTTT. Encoded protein: CASSQTGGGNTIYF.

J is TRBJ2-7 and V is TRBV6-1; D not certain. Germline V gives CDR1 MNHNS, CDR2 SASEGT. V was clipped by 0 bases and J by 2 bases, with 8 bases between them. The CDR3 sequence is 14 residues long. CDR3 sequence (DNA): TGTGCCAGCAGTGAAGCGTGGACCCCCTACGAGCAGTACTTC. It specifies CASSEAWTPYEQYF.

In this sample, this clone turned up once. This chain uses TRBV19 with TRBJ2-7; D might be TRBD1 (6 bases). The CDR3 extends over 14 amino acids. Germline-derived CDR1 and CDR2 are LNHDA and SQIVND (reference sequence). Trimming cost V 5 bases and J 2 bases, with 13 bases left between them. The CDR3 DNA reads TGTGCCAGTAGTGTCGACAGGCTGACCTACGAGCAGTACTTC. Translating it yields CASSVDRLTYEQYF.

This clone was detected only once. The chain joins TRBV10-3 to TRBJ2-1, with TRBD2 matching 11 bases. The CDR3 runs to 17 residues. CDR1 is ENHRY and CDR2 is SYGVKD in the germline V gene. The V segment lost 0 bases and the J segment 0 bases; nucleotides outside the gene matches: 1. This CDR3 reads CAISESGLADSYNEQFF. In DNA form, the CDR3 reads TGTGCCATCAGTGAGTCGGGACTAGCGGACTCCTACAATGAGCAGTTCTTC.

The chain is built from TRBV5-4 and TRBJ2-2, with a possible D match to TRBD2 (5 bases). V was clipped by 4 bases and J by 4 bases, with 8 bases between them. The CDR3 spans 13 residues. Germline assignment: CDR1 SGHNT and CDR2 YYREEE (reference sequence). The CDR3 nucleotides are TGTGCCAGCAGCCGGACTGGCACCGGGGAGCTGTTTTTT. It yields the protein CASSRTGTGELFF.

The chain links TRBV19 to TRBJ1-3; D is unclear. This CDR3 is 12 amino acids long. Looked up from germline, CDR1 is LNHDA and CDR2 is SQIVND (reference sequence). Trimming shortened V by 7 bases and J by 2 bases, and 6 bases separated the two germline ends. Here the CDR3 reads CASKGPGNTIYF. CDR3 nucleotide sequence: TGTGCCAGTAAGGGTCCTGGAAACACCATATATTTT.

The chain recombines TRBV5-1 with TRBJ1-2, with D possibly TRBD1 on 5 matching bases. Trimming stripped 0 bases from V and 2 bases from J, with 14 bases between. The CDR3 is 16 amino acids. The germline gives CDR1 SGHRS, CDR2 YFSETQ. CDR3 sequence: CASSLDPGLNNYGYTF. The CDR3 region has the DNA TGCGCCAGCAGCTTGGATCCAGGGCTTAACAACTATGGCTACACCTTC.

The chain is built from TRBV7-8 and TRBJ1-2, with a weak D call TRBD1 (6 bases). Trimming pared 4 bases from V and 3 bases from J, leaving 18 bases between. The germline V gene has CDR1 SGHVS and CDR2 FQNEAQ. The CDR3 consists of 16 residues. In nucleotides, the CDR3 is TGTGCCAGCAGCTCCCTTTACGCGGGGGCGCACTATGGCTACACCTTC. Translation gives CASSSLYAGAHYGYTF. The complete variable domain, with remaining parts taken from reference TRBV7-8 and TRBJ1-2, reads GAGVSQSPRYKVAKRGQDVALRCDPISGHVSLFWYQQALGQGPEFLTYFQNEAQLDKSGLPSDRFFAERPEGSVSTLKIQRTQQEDSAVYLCASSSLYAGAHYGYTFGSGTRLTVV.

This chain uses TRBV28 with TRBJ1-5; D not resolved. Between the trimmed V and J ends, which lost 4 bases and 2 bases, there was a span of 12 bases. The V gene's germline CDR1 is MDHEN and CDR2 SYDVKM. This CDR3 contains 15 residues. CDR3: CASSYPWAGNQPQHF. As DNA, the CDR3 is TGTGCCAGCAGTTACCCATGGGCAGGCAATCAGCCCCAGCATTTT.

The rearrangement links TRBV7-2 to TRBJ1-6; unclear D gene. The CDR3 has 13 amino acids. Germline lookup yields CDR1 SGHTA and CDR2 FQGNSA. V shed 3 bases and J shed 9 bases, with 9 bases lying between them. The CDR3 DNA follows: TGTGCCAGCAGCTTCGCAGATAGTTCACCCCTCCACTTT. It codes for CASSFADSSPLHF.